This T cell receptor beta chain was recovered during a study of beta chain features in type 1 diabetes. General study points: When Type 1 diabetes patients were examined, their TCRB CDR3s proved moderately but significantly shorter in all four CD4+ subsets.

Remarks on this clone: What it binds is unknown. Possible read error: a much larger clone is one base away. The sample holds other DNA sequences that translate to the same CDR3.

Expressed TCRB transcripts were sequenced after all isolated RNA was converted to cDNA. Sequenced by immunoSEQ multiplex PCR; TCRdb stores in-frame clones only, minus some. This table has some 150,000 clones, more than 10% appearing once. Purity exceeded 95% in all sorted populations. Germline V CDR1 and CDR2: LNHDA, SQIVND (reference sequence). The V end lost 5 bases, the J end lost 5 bases, and 5 bases lay between the germline ends. The CDR3 length is 11 residues. This TCR came from a man younger than 35 with type 1 diabetes. The material sequenced was central memory CD4+ T cells from blood. The chain joins TRBV19 to TRBJ2-3, with D unresolved. The CDR3 DNA reads TGTGCCAGTAGTGATCAAGATACGCAGTATTTT. Translation: CASSDQDTQYF.